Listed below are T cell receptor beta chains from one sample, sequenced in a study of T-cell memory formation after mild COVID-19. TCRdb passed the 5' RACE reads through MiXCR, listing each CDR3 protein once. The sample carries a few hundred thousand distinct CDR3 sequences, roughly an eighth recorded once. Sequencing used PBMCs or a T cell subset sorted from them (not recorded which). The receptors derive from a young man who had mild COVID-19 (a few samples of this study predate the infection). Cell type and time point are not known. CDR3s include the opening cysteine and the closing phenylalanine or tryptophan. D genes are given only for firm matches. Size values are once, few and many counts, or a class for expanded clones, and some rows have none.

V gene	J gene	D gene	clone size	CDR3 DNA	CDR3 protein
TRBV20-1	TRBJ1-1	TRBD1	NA	TGCAGTGTCAGACAGGGGGCGGCGAACACTGAAGCTTTCTTT	CSVRQGAANTEAFF
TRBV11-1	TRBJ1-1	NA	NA	TGTGCCAGCAGCTCCCAGGGGTACGAAGCTTTCTTT	CASSSQGYEAFF
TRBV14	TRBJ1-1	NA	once	TGTGCCAGCAGCCAAAGGGGCACTGGGGCTTTCTTT	CASSQRGTGAFF
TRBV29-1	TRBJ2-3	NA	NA	TGCAGCGTCATTGCGAGGGTGGTGGATACGCAGTATTTT	CSVIARVVDTQYF
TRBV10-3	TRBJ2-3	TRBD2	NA	TGTGCCATCAGTGAGTTCGGACCGGGGGGTACGTCGCAGTATTTT	CAISEFGPGGTSQYF
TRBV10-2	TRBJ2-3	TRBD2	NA	TGCGCCAGCAGTGATTCTAGCGGTACAGATACGCAGTATTTT	CASSDSSGTDTQYF
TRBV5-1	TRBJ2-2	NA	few	TGCGCCAGCAGCGGAAATAGCGGTATGGGAACCGGGGAGCTGTTTTTT	CASSGNSGMGTGELFF
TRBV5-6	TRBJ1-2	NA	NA	TGTGCCAGCAGCTGGTTCAGGGACTCTTACTATGGCTACACCTTC	CASSWFRDSYYGYTF
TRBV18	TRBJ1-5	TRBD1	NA	TGTGCCAGCTCACGAGGACAGGGAGGAAGCAATCAGCCCCAGCATTTT	CASSRGQGGSNQPQHF
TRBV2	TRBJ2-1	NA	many	TGTGCCAGCAGGCCGGGACACCTCAACAATGAGCAGTTCTTC	CASRPGHLNNEQFF
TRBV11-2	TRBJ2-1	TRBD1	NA	TGTGCCAGCAGCTTAGTGGGGCAGGGGGAGTTCTTC	CASSLVGQGEFF
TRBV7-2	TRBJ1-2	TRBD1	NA	TGTGCCAGCAGCCCCCAGGGGGATGCTAACTATGGCTACACCTTC	CASSPQGDANYGYTF
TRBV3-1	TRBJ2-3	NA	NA	TGTGCCAGCAGCCGAACCAATACGCAGTATTTT	CASSRTNTQYF
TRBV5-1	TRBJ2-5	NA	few	TGCGCCAGCAGCTTGGCGGGTAGCGGTTGGGAGACCCAGTACTTC	CASSLAGSGWETQYF
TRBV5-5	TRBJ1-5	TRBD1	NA	TGTGCCAGCAGCATAAGGACAGGGAGCGCTTTCTACAATCAGCCCCAGCATTTT	CASSIRTGSAFYNQPQHF
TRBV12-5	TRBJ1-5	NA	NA	TGTGCTAGTGGTTTGCTAGGGGGTCAGCCCCAGCATTTT	CASGLLGGQPQHF
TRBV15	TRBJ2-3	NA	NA	TGTGCCACCAGCAGAGAAGTGCGGCTGGGGACAGATACGCAGTATTTT	CATSREVRLGTDTQYF
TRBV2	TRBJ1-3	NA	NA	TGTGCCAGCAGTGAGCAGGCCCTCTCTGGAAACACCATATATTTT	CASSEQALSGNTIYF
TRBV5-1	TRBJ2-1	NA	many	TGCGCCAGCAGCTTGGTACCGGGGGAGCAAAACAATGAGCAGTTCTTC	CASSLVPGEQNNEQFF
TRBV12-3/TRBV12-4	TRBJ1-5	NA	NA	TGTGCCACCTCGTCACAGGGCGGTCAGCCCCAGCATTTT	CATSSQGGQPQHF
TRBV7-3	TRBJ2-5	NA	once	TGTGCCAGCAGCGGGGGAGGTCTTGAGACCCAGTACTTC	CASSGGGLETQYF
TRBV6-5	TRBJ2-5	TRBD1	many	TGTGCCAGCAGTTACAATCCCAGGGGGATCCAGGAGACCCAGTACTTC	CASSYNPRGIQETQYF
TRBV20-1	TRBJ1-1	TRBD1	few	TGCAGTGCTAGAAAGTCGGAGGGGGCGGTGAACACTGAAGCTTTCTTT	CSARKSEGAVNTEAFF
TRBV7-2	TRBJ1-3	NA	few	TGTGCCAGCAGCTTAGCTGTGTGGGACACCATATATTTT	CASSLAVWDTIYF
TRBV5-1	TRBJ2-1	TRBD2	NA	TGCGCCAGCAGCCCCGGGACTAGCGGGAGGAATGAGCAGTTCTTC	CASSPGTSGRNEQFF
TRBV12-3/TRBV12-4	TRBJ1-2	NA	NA	TGTGCCAGCAGAGCAGGGGATTATGGCTACACCTTC	CASRAGDYGYTF
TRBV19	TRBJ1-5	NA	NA	TGTGCCAGCTGCTTTGCCTATAGCAATCAGCCCCAGCATTTT	CASCFAYSNQPQHF
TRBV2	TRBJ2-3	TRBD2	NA	TGTGCCAGCAGGCAAGCGGGGGGATCAGATACGCAGTATTTT	CASRQAGGSDTQYF
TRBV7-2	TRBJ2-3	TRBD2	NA	TGTGCCAGCAGGCTCCCGGGACTAGAGACAGATACGCAGTATTTT	CASRLPGLETDTQYF
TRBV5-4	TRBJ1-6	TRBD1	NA	TGTGCCAGCAGCCTTGGGACAGGGAATAATTCACCCCTCCACTTT	CASSLGTGNNSPLHF
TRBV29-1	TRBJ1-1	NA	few	TGCAGCGTTGAATCCAGGGGCACTGAAGCTTTCTTT	CSVESRGTEAFF
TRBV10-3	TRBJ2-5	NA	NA	TGTGCCTCCCAAAACAGACTAGTTGGGGGCCAAGAGACCCAGTACTTC	CASQNRLVGGQETQYF
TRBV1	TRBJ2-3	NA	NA	TGCACCAGCAGCCATGAAGAAGGTCCCACAGATACGCAGTATTTT	CTSSHEEGPTDTQYF
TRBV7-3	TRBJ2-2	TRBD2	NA	TGTGCCAGCAGCTTAATGGCGGGGGGGAACACCGGGGAGCTGTTTTTT	CASSLMAGGNTGELFF
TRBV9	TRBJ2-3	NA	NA	TGTGCCAGCAGCGCCCGACCGACTGATACGCAGTATTTT	CASSARPTDTQYF
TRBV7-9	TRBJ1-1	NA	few	TGTGCCAGCAGCCCGTATGCTAATAGAGCCTCCTCTGAAGCTTTCTTT	CASSPYANRASSEAFF
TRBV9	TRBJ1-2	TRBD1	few	TGTGCCAGCAGCCACCGGGACAGGGGGCTCCGTGGCTACACCTTC	CASSHRDRGLRGYTF
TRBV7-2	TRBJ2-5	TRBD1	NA	TGTGCCAGCAGCTCCACAGGGGTTCGAGAGACCCAGTACTTC	CASSSTGVRETQYF
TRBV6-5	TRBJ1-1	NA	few	TGTGCCAGCGGCGACCTCCTCATTAGAGCTTTCTTT	CASGDLLIRAFF
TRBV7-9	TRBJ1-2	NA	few	TGTGCCAGCAGCTTAAGGGATTACTATGGCTACACCTTC	CASSLRDYYGYTF
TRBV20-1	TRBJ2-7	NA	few	TGCAGTGCGATCGGAGAGTCCTACGAGCAGTACTTC	CSAIGESYEQYF
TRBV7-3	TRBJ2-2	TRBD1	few	TGTGCCAGCACCCAAGCCGGGACAGGAGGTGGCGGGGAGCTGTTTTTT	CASTQAGTGGGGELFF
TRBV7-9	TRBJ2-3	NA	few	TGTGCCAGCAGCTTACCAGCCCCAGATACGCAGTATTTT	CASSLPAPDTQYF
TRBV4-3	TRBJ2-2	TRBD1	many	TGCGCCAGCAGCCAATTGACAGGGACCGGGGAGCTGTTTTTT	CASSQLTGTGELFF
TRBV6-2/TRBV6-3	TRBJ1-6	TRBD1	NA	TGTGCCAGCAGTTACGCTCGTGACAGGGGATTATTTGGCTCACCCCTCCACTTT	CASSYARDRGLFGSPLHF
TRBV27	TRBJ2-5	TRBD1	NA	TGTGCCAGCAGTGAAATACGGACAGGGGGCGTGGAGACCCAGTACTTC	CASSEIRTGGVETQYF
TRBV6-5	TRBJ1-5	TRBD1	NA	TGTGCCAGCAGGCCCGGGACAGGGGGCTGGCAGCCCCAGCATTTT	CASRPGTGGWQPQHF
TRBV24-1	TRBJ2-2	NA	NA	TGTGCCACCAGGATGGGCACCGGGGAGCTGTTTTTT	CATRMGTGELFF
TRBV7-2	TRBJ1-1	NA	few	TGTGCCAGCAGCAATTCGGGACTGATGAACACTGAAGCTTTCTTT	CASSNSGLMNTEAFF
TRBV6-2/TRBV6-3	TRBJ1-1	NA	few	TGTGCCAGCAGTTACCCCCCCGTTGTGAACACTGAAGCTTTCTTT	CASSYPPVVNTEAFF
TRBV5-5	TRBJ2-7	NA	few	TGTGCCAGCACTCTGAACCCGCGGGCCGACAACTCCTACGAGCAGTACTTC	CASTLNPRADNSYEQYF
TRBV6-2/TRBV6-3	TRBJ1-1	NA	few	TGTGCCAGCAGCCCAAACAGGAACACTGAAGCTTTCTTT	CASSPNRNTEAFF
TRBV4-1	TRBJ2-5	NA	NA	TGCGCCAGCAGCCAAGGGGGGAAAGAGACCCAGTACTTC	CASSQGGKETQYF
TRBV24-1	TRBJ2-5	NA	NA	TGTGCCACCAGTGGTCTGCGGGCAGAGACCCAGTACTTC	CATSGLRAETQYF
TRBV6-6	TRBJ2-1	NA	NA	TGTGCCAGCAGGCTGGGAGGAGACAATGAGCAGTTCTTC	CASRLGGDNEQFF